This T cell receptor (beta chain) derives from a study of T cell repertoires in cytomegalovirus infection. Germline loops: CDR1 SGHKS, CDR2 YYEKEE (reference sequence). This CDR3 spans 17 amino acids. Deletions cut 4 bases from V and 0 bases from J, with 19 bases between. In this sample, this clonotype turned up a few times. TCRdb analysed the reads with MiXCR anew, one entry per CDR3 protein. This table has about 740,000 distinct CDR3 sequences, about a third appearing once. Sequences were obtained from PBMCs. The gene calls are TRBV5-5 and TRBJ1-1; D gene ambiguous. This receptor was identified in a human donor in good health (CMV status not recorded). Some clones in this sample may be carry-over from other donors' samples. CDR3: CASSARRPGSVNTEAFF. Written as DNA, the CDR3 is TGTGCCAGCAGCGCAAGACGACCGGGTAGTGTGAACACTGAAGCTTTCTTT.